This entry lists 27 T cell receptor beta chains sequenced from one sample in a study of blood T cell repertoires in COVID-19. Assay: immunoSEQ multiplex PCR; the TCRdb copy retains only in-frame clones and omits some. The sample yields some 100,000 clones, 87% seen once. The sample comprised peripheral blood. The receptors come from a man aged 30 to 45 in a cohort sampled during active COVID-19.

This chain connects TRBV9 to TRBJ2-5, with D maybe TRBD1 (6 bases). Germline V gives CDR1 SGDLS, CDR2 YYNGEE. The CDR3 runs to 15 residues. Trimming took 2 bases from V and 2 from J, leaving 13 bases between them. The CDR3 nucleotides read TGTGCCAGCAGCGTGGCCGTGACAGGACAAGAGACCCAGTACTTC. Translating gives CASSVAVTGQETQYF. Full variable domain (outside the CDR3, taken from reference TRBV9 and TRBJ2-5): DSGVTQTPKHLITATGQRVTLRCSPRSGDLSVYWYQQSLDQGLQFLIQYYNGEERAKGNILERFSAQQFPDLHSELNLSSLELGDSALYFCASSVAVTGQETQYFGPGTRLLVL.

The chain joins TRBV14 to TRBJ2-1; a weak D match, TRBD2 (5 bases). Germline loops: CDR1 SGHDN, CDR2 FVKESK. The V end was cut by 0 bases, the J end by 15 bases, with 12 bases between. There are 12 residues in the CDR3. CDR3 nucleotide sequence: TGTGCCAGCAGCCAAGAATCCCTAGCTCCGTTCTTC. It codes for CASSQESLAPFF.

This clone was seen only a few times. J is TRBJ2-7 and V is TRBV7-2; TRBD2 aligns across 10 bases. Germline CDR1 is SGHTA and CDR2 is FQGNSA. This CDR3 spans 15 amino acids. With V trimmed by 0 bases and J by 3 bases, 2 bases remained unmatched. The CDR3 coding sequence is TGTGCCAGCAGCTTAGCGACTAGCGGGCACTACGAGCAGTACTTC. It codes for CASSLATSGHYEQYF.

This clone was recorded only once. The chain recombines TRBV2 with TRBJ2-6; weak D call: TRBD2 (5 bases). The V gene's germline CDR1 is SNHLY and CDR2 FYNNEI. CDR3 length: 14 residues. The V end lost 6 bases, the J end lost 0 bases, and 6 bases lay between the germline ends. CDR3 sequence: CASRGSSGANVLTF. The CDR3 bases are TGTGCCAGCAGAGGGAGCTCTGGGGCCAACGTCCTGACTTTC.

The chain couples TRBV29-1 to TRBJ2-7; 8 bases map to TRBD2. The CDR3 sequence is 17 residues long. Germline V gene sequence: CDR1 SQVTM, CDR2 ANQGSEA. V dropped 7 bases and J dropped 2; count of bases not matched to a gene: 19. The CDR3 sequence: CSAERLASKSATYEQYF. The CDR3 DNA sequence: TGCAGCGCAGAAAGACTAGCGTCCAAGTCCGCGACCTACGAGCAGTACTTC.

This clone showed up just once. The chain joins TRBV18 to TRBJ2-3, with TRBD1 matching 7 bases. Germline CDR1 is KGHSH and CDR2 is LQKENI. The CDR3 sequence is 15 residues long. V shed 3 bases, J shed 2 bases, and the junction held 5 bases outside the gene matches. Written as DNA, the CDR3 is TGTGCCAGCTCACCCGACAGGGTCGCCACAGATACGCAGTATTTT. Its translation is CASSPDRVATDTQYF.

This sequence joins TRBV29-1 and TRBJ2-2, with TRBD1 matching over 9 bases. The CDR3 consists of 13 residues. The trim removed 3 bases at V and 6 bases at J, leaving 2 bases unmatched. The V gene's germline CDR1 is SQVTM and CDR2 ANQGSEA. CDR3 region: CSVERQGAGELFF. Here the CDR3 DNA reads TGCAGCGTTGAGAGACAGGGGGCCGGGGAGCTGTTTTTT.

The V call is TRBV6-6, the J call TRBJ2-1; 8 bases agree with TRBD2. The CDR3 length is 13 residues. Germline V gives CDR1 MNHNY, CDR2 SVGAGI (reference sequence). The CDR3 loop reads CASAGGNGNEQFF. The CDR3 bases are TGTGCAAGCGCGGGGGGAAATGGGAATGAGCAGTTCTTC.

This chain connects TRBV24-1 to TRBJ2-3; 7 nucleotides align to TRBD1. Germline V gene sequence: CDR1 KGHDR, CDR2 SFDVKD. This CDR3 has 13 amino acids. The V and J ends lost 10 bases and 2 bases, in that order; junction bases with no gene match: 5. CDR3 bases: TGTGCCACAAGGACAGGTAACACAGATACGCAGTATTTT. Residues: CATRTGNTDTQYF.

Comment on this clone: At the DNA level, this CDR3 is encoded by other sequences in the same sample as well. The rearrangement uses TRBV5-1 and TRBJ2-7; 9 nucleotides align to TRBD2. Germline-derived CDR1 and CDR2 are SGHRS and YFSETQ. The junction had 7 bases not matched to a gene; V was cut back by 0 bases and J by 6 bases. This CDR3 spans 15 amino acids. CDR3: CASSLGGGGALEQYF. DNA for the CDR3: TGCGCCAGCAGCTTGGGGGGCGGGGGGGCCCTCGAGCAGTACTTC.

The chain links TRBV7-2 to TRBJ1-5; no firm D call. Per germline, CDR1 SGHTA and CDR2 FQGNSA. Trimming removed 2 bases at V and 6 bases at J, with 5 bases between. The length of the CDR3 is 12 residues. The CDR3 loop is CASSLTGQPQHF. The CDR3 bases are TGTGCCAGCAGCTTAACCGGTCAGCCCCAGCATTTT.

CDR3 region: CASSSEGGGSGYTQYF. The CDR3 DNA is TGTGCCAGCAGCTCCGAAGGGGGGGGGTCGGGATATACGCAGTATTTT. J is TRBJ2-3 and V is TRBV28; D perhaps matches TRBD2 (7 bases). Looked up from germline, CDR1 is MDHEN and CDR2 is SYDVKM. The CDR3 loop spans 16 amino acids. The germline V and J ends were trimmed by 6 bases and 7 bases, with 23 bases remaining between them.

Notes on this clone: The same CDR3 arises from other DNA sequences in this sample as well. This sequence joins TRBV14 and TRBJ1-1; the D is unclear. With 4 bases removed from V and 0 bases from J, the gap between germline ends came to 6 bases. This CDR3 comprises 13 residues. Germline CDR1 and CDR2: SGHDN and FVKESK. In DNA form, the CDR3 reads TGTGCCAGCAGCCCGAGCATGAACACTGAAGCTTTCTTT. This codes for CASSPSMNTEAFF. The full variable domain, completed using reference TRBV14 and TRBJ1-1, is EAGVTQFPSHSVIEKGQTVTLRCDPISGHDNLYWYRRVMGKEIKFLLHFVKESKQDESGMPNNRFLAERTGGTYSTLKVQPAELEDSGVYFCASSPSMNTEAFFGQGTRLTVV.

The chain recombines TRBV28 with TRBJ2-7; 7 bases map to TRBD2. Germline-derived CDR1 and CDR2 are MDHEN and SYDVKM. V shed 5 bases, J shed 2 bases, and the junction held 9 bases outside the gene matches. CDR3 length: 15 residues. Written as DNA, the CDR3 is TGTGCCAGCAGTCCGCCAGGGCGGGGGACCTACGAGCAGTACTTC. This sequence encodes CASSPPGRGTYEQYF.

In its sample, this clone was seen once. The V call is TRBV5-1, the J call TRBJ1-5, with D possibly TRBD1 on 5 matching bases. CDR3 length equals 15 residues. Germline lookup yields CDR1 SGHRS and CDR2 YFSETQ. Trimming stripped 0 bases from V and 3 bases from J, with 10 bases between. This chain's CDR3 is CASSLDSGFNQPQHF. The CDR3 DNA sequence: TGCGCCAGCAGCTTGGACTCAGGGTTCAATCAGCCCCAGCATTTT.

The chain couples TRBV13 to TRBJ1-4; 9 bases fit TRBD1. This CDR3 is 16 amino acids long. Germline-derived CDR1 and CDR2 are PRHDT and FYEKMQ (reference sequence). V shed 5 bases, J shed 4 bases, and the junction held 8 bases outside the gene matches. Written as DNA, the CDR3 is TGTGCCAGCAGCCTTCGCCGGGACAGGGTTAATGAAAAACTGTTTTTT. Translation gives CASSLRRDRVNEKLFF.

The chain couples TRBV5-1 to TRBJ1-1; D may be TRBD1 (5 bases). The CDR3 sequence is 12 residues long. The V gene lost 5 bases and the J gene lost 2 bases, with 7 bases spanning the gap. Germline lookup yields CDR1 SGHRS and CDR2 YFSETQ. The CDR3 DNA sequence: TGCGCCAGCAGATGGGGCAACACTGAAGCTTTCTTT. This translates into CASRWGNTEAFF.

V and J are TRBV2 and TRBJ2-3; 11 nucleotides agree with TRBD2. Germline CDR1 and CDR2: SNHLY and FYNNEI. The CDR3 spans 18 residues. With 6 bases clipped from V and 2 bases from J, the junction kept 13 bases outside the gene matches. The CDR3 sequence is CASRTPEATSGTTDTQYF. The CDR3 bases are TGTGCCAGCAGGACCCCTGAGGCGACTAGCGGGACCACAGATACGCAGTATTTT.

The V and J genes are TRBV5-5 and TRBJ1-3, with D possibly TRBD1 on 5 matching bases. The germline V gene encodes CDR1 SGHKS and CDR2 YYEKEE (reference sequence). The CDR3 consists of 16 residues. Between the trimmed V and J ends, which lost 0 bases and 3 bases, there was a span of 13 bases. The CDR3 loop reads CASSLGTHGFGNTIYF. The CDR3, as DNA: TGTGCCAGCAGCTTGGGGACACATGGCTTTGGAAACACCATATATTTT.

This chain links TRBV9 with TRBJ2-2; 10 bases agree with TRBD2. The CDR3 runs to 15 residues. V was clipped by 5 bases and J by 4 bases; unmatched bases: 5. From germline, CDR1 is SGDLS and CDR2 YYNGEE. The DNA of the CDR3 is TGTGCCAGCAGTTTAGCGGGGGGCTTCACCGGGGAGCTGTTTTTT. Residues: CASSLAGGFTGELFF.

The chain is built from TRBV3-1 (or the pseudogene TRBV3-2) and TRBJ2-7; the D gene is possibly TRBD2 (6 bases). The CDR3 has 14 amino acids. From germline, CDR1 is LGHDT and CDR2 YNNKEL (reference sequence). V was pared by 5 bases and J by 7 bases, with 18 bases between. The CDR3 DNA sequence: TGTGCCAGCAGCACCTTCCGGGGGACGCCTGAGCAGTACTTC. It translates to CASSTFRGTPEQYF.

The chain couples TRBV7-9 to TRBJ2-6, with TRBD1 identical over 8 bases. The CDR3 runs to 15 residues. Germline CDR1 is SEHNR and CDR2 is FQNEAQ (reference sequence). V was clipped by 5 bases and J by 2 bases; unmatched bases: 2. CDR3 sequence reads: CASSTTGAGANVLTF. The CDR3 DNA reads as TGTGCCAGCAGCACGACAGGGGCTGGGGCCAACGTCCTGACTTTC. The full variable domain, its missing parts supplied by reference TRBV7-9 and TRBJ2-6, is DTGVSQNPRHKITKRGQNVTFRCDPISEHNRLYWYRQTLGQGPEFLTYFQNEAQLEKSRLLSDRFSAERPKGSFSTLEIQRTEQGDSAMYLCASSTTGAGANVLTFGAGSRLTVL.

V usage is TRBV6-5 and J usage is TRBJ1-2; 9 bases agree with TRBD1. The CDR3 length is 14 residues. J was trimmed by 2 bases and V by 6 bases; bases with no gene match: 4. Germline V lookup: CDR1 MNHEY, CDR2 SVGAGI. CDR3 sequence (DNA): TGTGCCAGCAGCCGGGACAGGGAGAACTATGGCTACACCTTC. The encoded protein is CASSRDRENYGYTF.

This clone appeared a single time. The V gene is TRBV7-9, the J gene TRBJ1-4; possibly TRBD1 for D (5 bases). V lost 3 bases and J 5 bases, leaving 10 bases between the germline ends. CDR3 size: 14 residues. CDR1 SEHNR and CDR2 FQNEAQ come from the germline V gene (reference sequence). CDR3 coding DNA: TGTGCCAGCAGCTTCGACAGTCGGAATGAAAAACTGTTTTTT. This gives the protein CASSFDSRNEKLFF.

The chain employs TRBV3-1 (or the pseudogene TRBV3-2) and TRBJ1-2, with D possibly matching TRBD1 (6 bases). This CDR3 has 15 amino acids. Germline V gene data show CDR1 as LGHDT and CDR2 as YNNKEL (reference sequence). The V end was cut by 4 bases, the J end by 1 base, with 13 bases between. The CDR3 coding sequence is TGTGCCAGCAGCCGGCAGGGGACGCTTAACTATGGCTACACCTTC. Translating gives CASSRQGTLNYGYTF.

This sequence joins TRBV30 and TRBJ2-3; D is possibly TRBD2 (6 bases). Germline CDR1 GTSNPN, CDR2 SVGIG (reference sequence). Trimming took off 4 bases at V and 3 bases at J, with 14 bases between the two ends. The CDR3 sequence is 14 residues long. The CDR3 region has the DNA TGTGCCTGGACTCGGCAGGGAGGAACAGATACGCAGTATTTT. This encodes CAWTRQGGTDTQYF. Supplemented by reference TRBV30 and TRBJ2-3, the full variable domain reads SQTIHQWPATLVQPVGSPLSLECTVEGTSNPNLYWYRQAAGRGLQLLFYSVGIGQISSEVPQNLSASRPQDRQFILSSKKLLLSDSGFYLCAWTRQGGTDTQYFGPGTRLTVL.

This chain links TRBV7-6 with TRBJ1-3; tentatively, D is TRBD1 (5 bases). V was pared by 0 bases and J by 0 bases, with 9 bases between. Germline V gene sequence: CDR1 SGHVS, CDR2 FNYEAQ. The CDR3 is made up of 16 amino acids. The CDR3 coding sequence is TGTGCCAGCAGCTTAGCTCAGGGTCTCTCTGGAAACACCATATATTTT. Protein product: CASSLAQGLSGNTIYF.